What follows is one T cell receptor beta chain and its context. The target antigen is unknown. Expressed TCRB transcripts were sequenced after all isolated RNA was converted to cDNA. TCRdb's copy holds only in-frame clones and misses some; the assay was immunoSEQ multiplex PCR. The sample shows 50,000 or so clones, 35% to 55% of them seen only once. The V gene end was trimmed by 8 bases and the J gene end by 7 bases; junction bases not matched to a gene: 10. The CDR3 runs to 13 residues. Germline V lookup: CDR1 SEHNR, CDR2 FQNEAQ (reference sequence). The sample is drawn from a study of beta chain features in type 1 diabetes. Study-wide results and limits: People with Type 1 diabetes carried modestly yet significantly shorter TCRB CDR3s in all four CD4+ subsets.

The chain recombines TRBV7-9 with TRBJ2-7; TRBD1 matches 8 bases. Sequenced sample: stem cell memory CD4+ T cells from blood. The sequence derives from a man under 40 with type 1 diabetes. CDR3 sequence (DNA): TGTGCCAGCGGCCTCCAGGGGGCGGGGGAGCAGTACTTC. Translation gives CASGLQGAGEQYF.